This entry features one T cell receptor beta chain sequence. The clone's antigen remains unknown. Base qualities are missing; no much larger clone stands one base away. This specimen comes from a study of cytomegalovirus exposure and HLA in healthy donors (dated by TCRdb to 2016 to 2017). Some background on the complete study: The roughly 650 repertoires of the first cohort and the 95 to 150 validation repertoires were produced on the same platform, according to a later analysis. The aim of the study was to test whether cataloging public T cell receptors could identify signatures of past pathogen exposure. A separate validation cohort of roughly 120 different subjects was used in addition to the approximately 700-subject first cohort. To predict cytomegalovirus infection status, the study combined high-throughput TCR immunosequencing, statistical association of individual TCRs with disease status, and machine learning.

Trimming accounts for 2 bases at V and 7 bases at J, while the number of junction bases matched to no gene is 9. For CDR1 and CDR2, the germline V gene lists SGHVS and FNYEAQ. The CDR3 runs 17 amino acids, cysteine and phenylalanine included. Only the CDR3 part of the read is kept: 51 bases, read in frame from the first base. The paper's findings and limits, for the study overall: In vitro tests confirmed that a few of the cytomegalovirus-associated TCR beta chains recognize cytomegalovirus antigens. All 120 or so repertoires were used to score co-occurrence in the validation cohort in a later analysis, because that analysis had no HLA typing for the cohort. In a later analysis, TCRs clustered in the first cohort were found to also tend to co-occur in the 100 to 150 validation repertoires, with roughly 93% of cluster scores above 0. While some public TCRs were present in many individuals, most TCR sequences turned up only very rarely across donors. The classifier was reported to diagnose cytomegalovirus status with high specificity and sensitivity in both the original and validation cohorts. In the study, 150 to 200 TCR beta chains were listed as associated with cytomegalovirus. The authors suggested that the approach could potentially be extended to other disease states and immunological phenotypes.

The library was generated by the immunoSEQ multiplex PCR assay. Processing in the source paper ran as follows. To diagnose cytomegalovirus status from the catalog of TCR beta chain sequences, a statistical classification framework was built. As stored in TCRdb, this immuneACCESS dataset retains in-frame rearrangements with V and J assigned. A fraction of the clones does not appear; measured against another copy, unresolved V genes explain less than half of the discrepancy, and the remainder lacks a known reason. The V and J calls and the clone size are those of that table, but D and trimming were determined from the DNA. For this sample the table gives about 130,000 clones, of which approximately 89% were detected only once. The top ten clonotypes cover roughly 1.2% of the sample. The donors were included in the validation cohort of 120 subjects, a group kept apart from the roughly 700-subject first cohort.

Material: PBMCs. This chain joins TRBV7-6 to TRBJ2-1; TRBD2 lines up with 12 middle nucleotides. This receptor was identified in a young woman in good health and CMV-seronegative. CDR3 sequence: CASSLTTSGGLVNEQFF. In nucleotides, the sequence is TGTGCCAGCAGCTTAACGACTAGCGGGGGATTAGTTAATGAGCAGTTCTTC.